Detailed here is one TCR beta chain. This sample stems from a study of shared clonotypes between healthy human individuals. This CDR3 region has 12 residues. In germline, CDR1 is MNHNY, CDR2 SVGAGI (reference sequence). Trimming pared 4 bases from V and 4 bases from J, leaving 6 bases between. Deep was the level at which the assay was run. Each PCR replicate run on unsorted PBMC took in about 0.3 ug DNA, tens of thousands of T cell genomes. Profiled with immunoSEQ multiplex PCR; TCRdb holds only in-frame clones, not every one. The sample holds about 480,000 clones, 75% to 80% seen once. The sequenced material came from PBMCs. V is TRBV6-6 and J is TRBJ2-3, with unresolved D. The clonotype was recovered from a woman aged 40 to 50 in good health. Some clones in this sample may be carry-over from other donors' samples. The CDR3 spells CASSSAADTQYF. The CDR3, as DNA: TGTGCCAGCAGTTCGGCCGCAGATACGCAGTATTTT.